This T cell receptor beta chain was obtained from a study of cytomegalovirus exposure and HLA in healthy donors. Study-wide context: A prior study identified just under 120 million unique TCR beta sequences from about 180 million T cells.

A word on this clone: The antigen remains undetermined.

V was clipped by 5 bases and J by 5 bases; unmatched bases: 3. This CDR3 is 14 amino acids long. The germline V gene encodes CDR1 SEHNR and CDR2 FQNEAQ (reference sequence). The PCR had 60 Vbeta and 13 Jbeta primers. Sequenced by immunoSEQ multiplex PCR; TCRdb stores in-frame clones only, minus some. The data show 180,000 or so clones, less than 80% seen once. Regarding the study as a whole: What TCR beta sequences reportedly achieved was accurate prediction of HLA-A and HLA-B alleles in most subjects. Later analysis suggested links between common viral pathogens and several top significant clusters. As a later analysis showed, a missense DCLRE1C variant was linked to trimming of TCR beta V- and J-genes.

This rearrangement joins TRBV7-9 to TRBJ2-1; 10 bases match TRBD2. The receptor was isolated from a man aged 18-30 years in good health and CMV-seronegative. The sample was PBMCs. The CDR3 sequence: CASSPSGGDNEQFF. Here the CDR3 DNA reads TGTGCCAGCAGCCCTAGCGGGGGAGACAATGAGCAGTTCTTC.